The clone carrying this TCR beta chain showed up many times. Antigen: not known. Without fetal bovine serum, CD3+ T cells were rested overnight. The source of the sample is a study of T cell repertoires and leukemia-associated antigens. Broader study findings: No direct test of specificity or function was done for expanded clones. V, J, VDJ and CDR3 counts did not differ significantly among groups.

This CDR3 is built from 16 residues. Germline assignment: CDR1 MNHEY and CDR2 SMNVEV (reference sequence). Trimming removed 2 bases at V and 2 bases at J, with 13 bases between. TCRdb re-analysed the 5' RACE reads in MiXCR, keeping a single row per CDR3 protein. Counted here are about 11,000 distinct CDR3 sequences, approximately 43% occurring once; the ten biggest clones make up over 25%. The chain is built from TRBV27 and TRBJ1-3; D unclear. The origin of this receptor is a female donor in good health. Sequenced: CD3+ T cells sorted from blood and cultured. CDR3 nucleotides: TGTGCCAGCAGTTTAGGGGAGAGATTCGCTGGAAACACCATATATTTT. It is translated as CASSLGERFAGNTIYF.